This T cell receptor (beta chain) was identified during a study of blood T cell repertoires in COVID-19. On the study more broadly: Samples representing acute and convalescent COVID-19 were sourced from the United States, Italy and Spain. T cells, B-cell-depleted T cells, or PBMCs supplied cDNA or gDNA.

The germline V gene encodes CDR1 SEHNR and CDR2 FQNEAQ (reference sequence). The CDR3 is made up of 13 amino acids. The germline V and J ends were trimmed by 3 bases and 5 bases, with 8 bases remaining between them. Authors' methods: Reference gene primer amplification in the assay estimated nucleated cell counts. Libraries were prepared by immunoSEQ multiplex PCR; TCRdb keeps only in-frame clonotypes and omits some of them. The D gene and trimming were derived from the DNA, and the V and J assignments and clone size from that table. The repertoire has 200,000 or so clones, 82% of them found once; the top ten carry about 6.9%.

Material for sequencing was peripheral blood. The gene calls are TRBV7-9 and TRBJ1-5, with TRBD1 as a possible D gene (6 bases). The receptor comes from a human donor with acute or convalescent COVID-19. The donor label of this sample is uncertain. CDR3 nucleotide sequence: TGTGCCAGCAGCTTGGGGGCCTATCAGCCCCAGCATTTT. Protein product: CASSLGAYQPQHF.